This paragraph covers one TCR beta chain sequence. This clone's antigen is unknown. At one end the junction does not follow the germline gene, possibly because of a read error. The immunoSEQ Assay, a bias-controlled multiplex PCR, was used to amplify TCRbeta CDR3 regions from genomic DNA. Concerning the study's data processing: Within the assay, amplification of reference gene primers was used to estimate how many nucleated cells each sample contained. To quantify the absolute abundance of each unique TCRbeta CDR3 rearrangement, sequence reads were collapsed and filtered. For each sample, productive Simpson clonality was calculated as the square root of Simpson's diversity index across productive rearrangements. TCRdb re-hosts the immuneACCESS table, in-frame sequences only. Its copies lack some clones; in the studies checked, an unresolved V gene accounts for under half of them, and the cause for the rest is not known. V and J calls and clone size are as listed in that table; D and trimming were resolved from the DNA. The sample table holds approximately 400,000 clones, of which roughly 91% were seen once. The top ten clonotypes cover roughly 1.2% of the sample.

The sample is drawn from a study of blood T cell repertoires in COVID-19 (dated by TCRdb to 2018 to 2020). For the wider study: Samples from collaborators originated in the United States, Italy and Spain and spanned both the acute and convalescent phases of COVID-19. HLA class I and class II types, where available, came from metadata supplied by the sample provider rather than from assay-based typing. Deeply sampled blood TCRbeta repertoires from subjects exposed to, actively infected with, or recovered from COVID-19 were included in the dataset. The repertoires were released in a freely available public database intended as a resource for research on the immune response to SARS-CoV-2. Sample metadata almost always included a de-identified subject ID, COVID-19 status, age in years and sex. The samples were drawn from two sources: the first 160 participants of the ongoing ImmuneRACE study, and 1,200 or so subjects contributed by 6 global collaborators. The prospective study material was composed of cDNA or gDNA derived from T cells, B-cell-depleted T cells, or PBMCs. Broader findings and caveats from the paper: The quantity of clinical and demographic metadata differed by source and by participant and was supplied without curation.

In the prospective study, participants were roughly 18 to 95 years old, resided in about two dozen geographic areas of the United States, and were enrolled through a virtual design. In the prospective study, cohorts were assigned on the basis of participant-reported clinical history obtained from a screening survey and a study questionnaire. Recovered participants in ImmuneRACE Cohort 3 were defined by two consecutive negative NP/OP PCR tests, clearance by a healthcare professional, or resolution of symptoms. Each participant in the prospective study had whole blood, serum and a nasopharyngeal or oropharyngeal swab collected by mobile phlebotomists. Additional blood draws and questionnaires over an approximately 2-month period could optionally be provided by prospective study participants. Before DNA extraction, blood samples from the prospective study were shipped at room temperature or frozen.

The CDR3 runs 12 amino acids, cysteine and phenylalanine included. Only the CDR3 DNA stays, 36 bases, in frame from base 1. From a lookup of the germline V gene, CDR1 and CDR2 are KGHSH and LQKENI. This receptor was obtained from a woman between 18 and 29 years old who had recovered from COVID-19. Source material: PBMCs or T cells enriched from blood (not recorded which). Recombination linked TRBV18 to TRBJ2-1; tentative D gene TRBD1, with 6 bases matching. The DNA sequence is TGTGCCAGCTCACCACCAACGCAGGGGATGGTCTTC. Its product reads: CASSPPTQGMVF. With all but the CDR3 taken from the reference TRBV18 and TRBJ2-1 genes, the full variable domain is: NAGVMQNPRHLVRRRGQEARLRCSPMKGHSHVYWYRQLPEEGLKFMVYLQKENIIDESGMPKERFSAEFPKEGPSILRIQQVVRGDSAAYFCASSPPTQGMVFGPGTRLTVL.